This TCR beta chain was captured by sequencing in a study of blood T cell repertoires in COVID-19. Study background: The samples span acute and convalescent COVID-19 from the United States, Italy and Spain. In each case, the material was cDNA or gDNA derived from T cells, B-cell-depleted T cells, or PBMCs.

This CDR3 region has 14 residues. CDR1 is SGHRS, CDR2 YFSETQ, per germline. After removal of 3 bases from V and 6 bases from J, the junction contained 4 bases not matched to a gene. Authors' data handling: Estimated nucleated cell counts came from reference gene primer amplification. Assay used: immunoSEQ multiplex PCR; TCRdb lists only in-frame clones, some missing. The V and J calls and clone size are taken from that table; D and trimming were inferred from the DNA. The sample has about 130,000 clones, 70% to 85% seen once. The rearrangement uses TRBV5-1 and TRBJ2-2; 8 nucleotides agree with TRBD2. Specimen: peripheral blood. This sequence originates from a man between 60 and 75 years old who had recovered from COVID-19. CDR3 sequence: CASSSTAGAGELFF. DNA of the CDR3: TGCGCCAGCAGCTCCACAGCGGGAGCCGGGGAGCTGTTTTTT.